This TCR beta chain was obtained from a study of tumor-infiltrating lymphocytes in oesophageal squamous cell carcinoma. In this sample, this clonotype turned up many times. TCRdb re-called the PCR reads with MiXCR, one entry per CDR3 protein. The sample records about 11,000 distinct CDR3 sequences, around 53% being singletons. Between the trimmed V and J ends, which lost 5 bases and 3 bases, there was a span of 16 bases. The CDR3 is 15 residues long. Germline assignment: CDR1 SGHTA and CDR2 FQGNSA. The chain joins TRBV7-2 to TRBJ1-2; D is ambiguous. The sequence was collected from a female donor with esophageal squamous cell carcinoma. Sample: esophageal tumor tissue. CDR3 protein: CASSVGQITDYGYTF. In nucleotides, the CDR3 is TGTGCCAGCAGCGTCGGGCAGATAACGGACTATGGCTACACCTTC.